The subject of this entry is one T cell receptor beta chain. The antigen remains undetermined. CD4+CD45RO+CD25- cells were isolated as memory CD4+ T cells. The study, taken as a whole, reports: Tumor memory CD4+ T cell TCR gene usage was found to cluster with blood and lymph node memory CD4+ cells and with lymph node naive CD4+ cells. Greatest tumor Treg TCR overlap was with tumor naive CD4+ cells.

The CDR3 extends over 14 amino acids. The V segment lost 2 bases and the J segment 6 bases; nucleotides outside the gene matches: 4. The germline gives CDR1 SGHRS, CDR2 YFSETQ. Full-length variable regions came from constant-region reverse primers plus semi-nested Nested Universal Primer A PCR. TCRdb used MiXCR to reprocess the 5' RACE reads, holding one entry per CDR3 protein. The sample has approximately 40,000 distinct CDR3 sequences, 30% seen once; the top ten hold less than 5%. This rearrangement joins TRBV5-1 to TRBJ2-5; 10 bases are shared with TRBD2. Input material: tumor-infiltrating memory CD4+ T cells sorted from the breast tumor. Subset reported: memory CD4+ T cells, CD4+CD45RO+CD25-. The clonotype comes from a female donor with breast cancer. The CDR3 nucleotides are TGCGCCAGCAGCTTAGGGACTAGCGAAAAGACCCAGTACTTC. Translated: CASSLGTSEKTQYF.